This TCR beta chain was sequenced for a study of T cells after yellow fever vaccination. About the study: Fractions of low cell number were prepared using SMART-Seq v4 Ultra Low Input. Study results and limitations: Clones from primary vaccination mostly reappeared after the booster (about 97% CD4, approximately 91% CD8).

CDR1 SEHNR and CDR2 FQNEAQ come from the germline V gene (reference sequence). The CDR3 is made up of 13 amino acids. V lost 2 bases, J lost 0 bases, and 4 bases lay in between. TCRdb recomputed calls from the 5' RACE reads with MiXCR, one row per CDR3 protein. Of 300,000 or so distinct CDR3 sequences listed, 10% to 15% are singletons. This clonotype occurred many times. Its antigen remains unidentified. This sequence joins TRBV7-9 and TRBJ1-1; D gene ambiguous. This sequence originates from a man aged 25 to 45 who received the YFV17D yellow fever vaccine. Material: CD4+ T cells sorted from PBMCs, obtained 45 days after the yellow fever booster vaccination. The CDR3 sequence: CASSLTVNTEAFF. The CDR3 coding sequence is TGTGCCAGCAGCTTAACCGTGAACACTGAAGCTTTCTTT.